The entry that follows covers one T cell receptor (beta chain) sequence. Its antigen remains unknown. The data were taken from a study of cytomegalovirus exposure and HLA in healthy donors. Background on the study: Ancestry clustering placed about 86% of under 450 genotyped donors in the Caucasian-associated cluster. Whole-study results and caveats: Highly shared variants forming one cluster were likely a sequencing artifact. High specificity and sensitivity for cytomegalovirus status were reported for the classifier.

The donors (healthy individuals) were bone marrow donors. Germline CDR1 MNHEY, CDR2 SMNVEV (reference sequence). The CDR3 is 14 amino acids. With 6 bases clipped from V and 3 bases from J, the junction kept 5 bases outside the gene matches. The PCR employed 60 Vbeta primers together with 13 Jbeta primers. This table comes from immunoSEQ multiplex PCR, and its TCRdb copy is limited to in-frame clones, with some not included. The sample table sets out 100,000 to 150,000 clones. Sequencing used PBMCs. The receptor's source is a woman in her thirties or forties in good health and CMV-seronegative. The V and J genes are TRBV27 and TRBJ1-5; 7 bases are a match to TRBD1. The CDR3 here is CASSPGQDNQPQHF. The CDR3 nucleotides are TGTGCCAGCAGCCCCGGACAGGACAATCAGCCCCAGCATTTT.